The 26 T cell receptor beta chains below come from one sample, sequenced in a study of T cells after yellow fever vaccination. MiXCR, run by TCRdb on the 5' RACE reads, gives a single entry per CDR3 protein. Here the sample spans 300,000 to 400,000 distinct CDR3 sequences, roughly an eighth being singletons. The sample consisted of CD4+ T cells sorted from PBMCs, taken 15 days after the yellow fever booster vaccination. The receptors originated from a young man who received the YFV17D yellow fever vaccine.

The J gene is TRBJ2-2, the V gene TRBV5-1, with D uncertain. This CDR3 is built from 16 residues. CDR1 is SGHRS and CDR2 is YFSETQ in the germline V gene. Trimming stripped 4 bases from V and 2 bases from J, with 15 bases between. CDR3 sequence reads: CASSIDIPYNTGELFF. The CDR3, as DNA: TGCGCCAGCAGCATCGATATCCCGTATAACACCGGGGAGCTGTTTTTT.

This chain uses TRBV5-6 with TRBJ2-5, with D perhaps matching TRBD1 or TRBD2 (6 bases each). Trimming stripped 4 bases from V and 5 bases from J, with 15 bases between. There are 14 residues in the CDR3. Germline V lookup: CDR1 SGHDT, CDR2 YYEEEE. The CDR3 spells CASSPWGAGETQYF. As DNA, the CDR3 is TGTGCCAGCAGCCCGTGGGGGGCCGGGGAGACCCAGTACTTC.

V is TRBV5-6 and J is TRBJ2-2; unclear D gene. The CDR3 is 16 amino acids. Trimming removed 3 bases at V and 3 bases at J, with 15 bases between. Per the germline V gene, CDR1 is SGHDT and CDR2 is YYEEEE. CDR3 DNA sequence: TGTGCCAGCAGCTCCGGCTTGAATAGCTACACCGGGGAGCTGTTTTTT. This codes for CASSSGLNSYTGELFF.

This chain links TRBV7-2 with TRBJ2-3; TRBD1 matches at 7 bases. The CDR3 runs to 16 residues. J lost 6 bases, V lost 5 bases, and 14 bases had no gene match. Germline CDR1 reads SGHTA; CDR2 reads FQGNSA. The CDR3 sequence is CASSPWTGGRVDTQYF. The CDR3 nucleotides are TGTGCCAGCAGCCCATGGACAGGCGGTAGGGTGGATACGCAGTATTTT.

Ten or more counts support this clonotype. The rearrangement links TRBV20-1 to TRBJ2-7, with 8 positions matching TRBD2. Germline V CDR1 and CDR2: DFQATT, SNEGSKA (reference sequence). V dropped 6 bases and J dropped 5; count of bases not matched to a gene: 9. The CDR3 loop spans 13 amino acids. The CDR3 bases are TGCAGTGCAGAGCAGGGAGCGGGAGACGAGCAGTACTTC. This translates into CSAEQGAGDEQYF.

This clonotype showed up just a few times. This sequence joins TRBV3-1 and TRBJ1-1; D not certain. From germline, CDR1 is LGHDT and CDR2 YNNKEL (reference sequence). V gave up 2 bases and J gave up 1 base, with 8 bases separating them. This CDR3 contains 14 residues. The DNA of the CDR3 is TGTGCCAGCAGCCAATTTCTCGGGAACACTGAAGCTTTCTTT. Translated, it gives CASSQFLGNTEAFF.

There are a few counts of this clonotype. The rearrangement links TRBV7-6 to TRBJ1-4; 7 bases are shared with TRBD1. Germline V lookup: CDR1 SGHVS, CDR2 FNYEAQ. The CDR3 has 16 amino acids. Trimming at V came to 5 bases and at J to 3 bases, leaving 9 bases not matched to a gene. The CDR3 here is CASSLGSGTANEKLFF. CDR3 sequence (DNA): TGTGCCAGCAGCCTAGGATCCGGGACAGCTAATGAAAAACTGTTTTTT.

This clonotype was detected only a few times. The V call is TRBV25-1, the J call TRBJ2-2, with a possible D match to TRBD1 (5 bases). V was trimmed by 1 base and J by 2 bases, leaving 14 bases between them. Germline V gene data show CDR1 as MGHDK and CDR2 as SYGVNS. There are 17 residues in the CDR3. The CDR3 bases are TGTGCCAGCAGTGAATCCAGGTGGGGCAGTAACACCGGGGAGCTGTTTTTT. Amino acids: CASSESRWGSNTGELFF. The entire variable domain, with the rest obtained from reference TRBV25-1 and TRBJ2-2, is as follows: EADIYQTPRYLVIGTGKKITLECSQTMGHDKMYWYQQDPGMELHLIHYSYGVNSTEKGDLSSESTVSRIRTEHFPLTLESARPSHTSQYLCASSESRWGSNTGELFFGEGSRLTVL.

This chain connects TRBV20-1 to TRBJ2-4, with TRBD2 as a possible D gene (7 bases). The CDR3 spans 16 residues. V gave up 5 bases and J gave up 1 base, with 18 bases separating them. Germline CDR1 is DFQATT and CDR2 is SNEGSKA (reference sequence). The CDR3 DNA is TGCAGTGCTCCCCCCCTGGGAGGGGGTGCCAAAAACATTCAGTACTTC. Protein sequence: CSAPPLGGGAKNIQYF.

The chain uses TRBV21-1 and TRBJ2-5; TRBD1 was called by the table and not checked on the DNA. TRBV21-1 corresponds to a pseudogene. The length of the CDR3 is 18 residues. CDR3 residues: CASSITGTGGLAGETQYF. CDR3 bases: TGTGCCAGCAGCATTACCGGGACAGGGGGCTTAGCAGGAGAGACCCAGTACTTC.

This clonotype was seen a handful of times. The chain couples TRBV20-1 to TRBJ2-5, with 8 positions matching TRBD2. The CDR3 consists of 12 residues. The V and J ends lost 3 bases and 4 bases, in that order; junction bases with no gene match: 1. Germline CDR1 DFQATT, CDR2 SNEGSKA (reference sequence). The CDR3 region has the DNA TGCAGTGCTAGCGGGGGGGGAGAGACCCAGTACTTC. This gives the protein CSASGGGETQYF.

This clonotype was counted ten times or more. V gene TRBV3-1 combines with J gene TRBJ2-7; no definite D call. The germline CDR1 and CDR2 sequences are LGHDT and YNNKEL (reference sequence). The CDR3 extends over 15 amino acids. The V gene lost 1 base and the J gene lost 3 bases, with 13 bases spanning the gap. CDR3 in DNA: TGTGCCAGCAGCCAAGTGGTGGGTATCTACTACGAGCAGTACTTC. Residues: CASSQVVGIYYEQYF.

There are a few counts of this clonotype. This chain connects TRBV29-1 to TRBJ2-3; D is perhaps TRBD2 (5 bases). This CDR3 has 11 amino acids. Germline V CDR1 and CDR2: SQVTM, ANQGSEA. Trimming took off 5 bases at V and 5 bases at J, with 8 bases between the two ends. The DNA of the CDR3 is TGCAGCGTTAACAGCGGAGATACGCAGTATTTT. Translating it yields CSVNSGDTQYF.

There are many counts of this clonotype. CDR3 protein: CASSAGNFEAETQYF. The CDR3 DNA reads as TGTGCCAGCAGCGCCGGGAACTTTGAGGCAGAGACCCAGTACTTC. The chain combines TRBV7-2 with TRBJ2-5, with D perhaps matching TRBD2 (5 bases). The germline V gene encodes CDR1 SGHTA and CDR2 FQGNSA. With 5 bases removed from V and 4 bases from J, the gap between germline ends came to 17 bases. CDR3 length: 15 residues. The entire variable domain, with the rest obtained from reference TRBV7-2 and TRBJ2-5, is as follows: GAGVSQSPSNKVTEKGKDVELRCDPISGHTALYWYRQSLGQGLEFLIYFQGNSAPDKSGLPSDRFSAERTGGSVSTLTIQRTQQEDSAVYLCASSAGNFEAETQYFGPGTRLLVL.

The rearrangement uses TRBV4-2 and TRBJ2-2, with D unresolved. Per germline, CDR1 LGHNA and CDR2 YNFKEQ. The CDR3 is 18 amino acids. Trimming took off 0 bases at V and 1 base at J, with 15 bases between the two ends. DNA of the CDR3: TGTGCCAGCAGCCAAGAGTCATATGCGTCCCTGAACACCGGGGAGCTGTTTTTT. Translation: CASSQESYASLNTGELFF.

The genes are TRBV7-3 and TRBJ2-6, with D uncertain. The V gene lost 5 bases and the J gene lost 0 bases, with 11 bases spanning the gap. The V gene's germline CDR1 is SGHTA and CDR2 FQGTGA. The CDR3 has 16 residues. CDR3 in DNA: TGTGCCAGCAGCATCCTCGCCGGCTCTGGGGCCAACGTCCTGACTTTC. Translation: CASSILAGSGANVLTF.

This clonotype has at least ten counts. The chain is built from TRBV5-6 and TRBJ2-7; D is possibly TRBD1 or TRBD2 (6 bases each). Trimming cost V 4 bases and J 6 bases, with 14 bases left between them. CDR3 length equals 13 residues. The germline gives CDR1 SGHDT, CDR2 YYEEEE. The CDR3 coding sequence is TGTGCCAGCAGCCTGTCGGGGGCGGCCGAGCAGTACGTC. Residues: CASSLSGAAEQYV.

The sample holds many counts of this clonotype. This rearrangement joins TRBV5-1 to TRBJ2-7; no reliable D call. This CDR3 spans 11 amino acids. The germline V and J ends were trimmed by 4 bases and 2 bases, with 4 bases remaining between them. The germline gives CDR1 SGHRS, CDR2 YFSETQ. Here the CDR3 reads CASSAAYEQYF. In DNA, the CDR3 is TGCGCCAGCAGCGCCGCCTACGAGCAGTACTTC.

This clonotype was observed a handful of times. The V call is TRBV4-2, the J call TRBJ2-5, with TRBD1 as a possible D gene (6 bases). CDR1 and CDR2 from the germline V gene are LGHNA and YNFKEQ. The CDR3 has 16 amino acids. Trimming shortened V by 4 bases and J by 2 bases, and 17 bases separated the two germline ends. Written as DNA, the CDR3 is TGTGCCAGCAGCCCTGGTCGGACAGCTTATCAAGAGACCCAGTACTTC. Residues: CASSPGRTAYQETQYF.

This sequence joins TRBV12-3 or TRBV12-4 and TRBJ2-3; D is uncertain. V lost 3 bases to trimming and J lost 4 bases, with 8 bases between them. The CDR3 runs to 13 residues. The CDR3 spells CASSFWAADTQYF. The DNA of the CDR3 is TGTGCCAGCAGTTTTTGGGCGGCAGATACGCAGTATTTT.

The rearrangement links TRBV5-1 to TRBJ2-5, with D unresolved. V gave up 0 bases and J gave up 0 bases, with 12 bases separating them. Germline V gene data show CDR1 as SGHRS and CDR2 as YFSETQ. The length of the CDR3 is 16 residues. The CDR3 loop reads CASSLGAGPYQETQYF. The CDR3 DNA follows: TGCGCCAGCAGCTTGGGGGCCGGCCCGTACCAAGAGACCCAGTACTTC.

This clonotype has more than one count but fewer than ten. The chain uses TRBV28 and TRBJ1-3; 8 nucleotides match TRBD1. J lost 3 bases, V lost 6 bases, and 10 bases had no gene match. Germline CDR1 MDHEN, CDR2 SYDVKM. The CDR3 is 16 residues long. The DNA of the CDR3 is TGTGCCAGCAGCCCCCCCTGGGACAGGTTTGGAAACACCATATATTTT. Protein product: CASSPPWDRFGNTIYF.

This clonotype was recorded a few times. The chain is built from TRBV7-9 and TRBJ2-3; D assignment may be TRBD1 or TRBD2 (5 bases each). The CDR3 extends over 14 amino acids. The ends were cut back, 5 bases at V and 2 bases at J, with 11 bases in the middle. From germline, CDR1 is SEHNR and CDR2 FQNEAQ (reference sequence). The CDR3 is CASSATGATDTQYF. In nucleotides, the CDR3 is TGTGCCAGCAGCGCAACCGGGGCCACAGATACGCAGTATTTT.

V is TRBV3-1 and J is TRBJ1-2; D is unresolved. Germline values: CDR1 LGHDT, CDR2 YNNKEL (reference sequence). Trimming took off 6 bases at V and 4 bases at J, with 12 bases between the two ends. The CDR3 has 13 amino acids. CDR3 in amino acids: CASSHSVSYGYTF. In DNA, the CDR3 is TGTGCCAGCAGTCACAGTGTCAGCTATGGCTACACCTTC.

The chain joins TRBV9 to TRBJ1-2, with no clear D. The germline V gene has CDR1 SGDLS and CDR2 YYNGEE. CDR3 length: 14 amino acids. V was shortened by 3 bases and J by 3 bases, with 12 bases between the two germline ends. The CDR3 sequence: CASSAGSKDYGYTF. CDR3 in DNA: TGTGCCAGCAGCGCGGGGAGCAAGGACTATGGCTACACCTTC.

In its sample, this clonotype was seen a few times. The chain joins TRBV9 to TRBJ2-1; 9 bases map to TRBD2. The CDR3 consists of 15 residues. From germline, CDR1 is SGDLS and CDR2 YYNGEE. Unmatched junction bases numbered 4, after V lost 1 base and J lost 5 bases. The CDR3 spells CASSVSAGGHNEQFF. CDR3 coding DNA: TGTGCCAGCAGCGTATCCGCGGGGGGGCACAATGAGCAGTTCTTC.